Following are 4 T cell receptor beta chains from one sample sequenced in a study of CD8+CD57+ T cells in acquired aplastic anemia. CDR3 and TCR beta VDJ profiling relied on genomic DNA as the template. TCRdb passed the reads through MiXCR, listing each CDR3 protein once. The sample carries 250,000 to 300,000 distinct CDR3 sequences, roughly three fifths recorded once. Sequenced material: sorted CD4+, CD8+, or CD8+CD57+ T cells (not recorded which) from PBMCs. Every receptor here comes from a human donor with severe aplastic anemia or a healthy control (not recorded which).

This chain links TRBV7-3 with TRBJ2-3; no clear D. Germline lookup yields CDR1 SGHTA and CDR2 FQGTGA. The CDR3 runs 15 residues. Trimming left V 6 bases short and J 0 bases short, with 13 bases between. CDR3 in DNA: TGTGCCAGCAGTGACGGCGGTCCTAGCACAGATACGCAGTATTTT. The encoded protein is CASSDGGPSTDTQYF.

The chain joins TRBV9 to TRBJ1-6, with D uncertain. The CDR3 length is 13 residues. Germline-derived CDR1 and CDR2 are SGDLS and YYNGEE. The V gene lost 3 bases and the J gene lost 8 bases, with 9 bases spanning the gap. CDR3 amino acids: CASSAHGDSPLHF. The CDR3 DNA follows: TGTGCCAGCAGCGCCCACGGGGATTCACCCCTCCACTTT.

This chain links TRBV20-1 with TRBJ2-7; D possibly corresponds to TRBD1 (5 bases). The germline gives CDR1 DFQATT, CDR2 SNEGSKA (reference sequence). Trimming pared 6 bases from V and 3 bases from J, leaving 9 bases between. The CDR3 contains 11 residues. The CDR3 region has the DNA TGCAGTGCCCACAGGTTCTACGAGCAGTACTTC. It encodes CSAHRFYEQYF.

The chain employs TRBV12-3 or TRBV12-4 and TRBJ1-2, with D uncertain. The V end was cut by 6 bases, the J end by 4 bases, with 15 bases between. This CDR3 comprises 14 residues. CDR3 loop: CASSTHLSSYGYTF. The CDR3 DNA reads TGTGCCAGCAGCACGCATCTGAGTAGCTATGGCTACACCTTC.